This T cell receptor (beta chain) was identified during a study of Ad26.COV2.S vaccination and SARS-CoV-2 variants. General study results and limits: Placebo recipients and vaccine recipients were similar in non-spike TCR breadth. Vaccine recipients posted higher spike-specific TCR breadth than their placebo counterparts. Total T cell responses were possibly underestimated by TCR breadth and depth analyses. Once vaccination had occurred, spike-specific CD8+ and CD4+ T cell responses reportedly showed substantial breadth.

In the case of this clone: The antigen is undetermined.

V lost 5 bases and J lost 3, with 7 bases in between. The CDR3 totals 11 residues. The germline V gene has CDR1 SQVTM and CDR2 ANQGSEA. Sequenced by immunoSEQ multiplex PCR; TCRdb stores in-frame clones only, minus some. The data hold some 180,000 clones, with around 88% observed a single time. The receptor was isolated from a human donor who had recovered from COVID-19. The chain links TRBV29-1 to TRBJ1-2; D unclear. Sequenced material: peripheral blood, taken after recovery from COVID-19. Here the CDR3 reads CSVHQDYGYTF. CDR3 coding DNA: TGCAGCGTTCACCAGGACTATGGCTACACCTTC.